The 19 T cell receptor beta chains listed next were all sequenced from one sample in a study of blood T cell repertoires in COVID-19. Libraries were prepared by immunoSEQ multiplex PCR; TCRdb keeps only in-frame clonotypes and omits some of them. Counted here are some 120,000 clones, around 87% occurring once; the ten biggest clones make up about 7.3%. Sequencing was performed on peripheral blood. The receptors here all came from a man aged 50-59 years with acute or convalescent COVID-19.

This sequence joins TRBV10-2 and TRBJ2-7, with 9 nucleotides matching TRBD2. V dropped 3 bases and J dropped 2; count of bases not matched to a gene: 5. The length of the CDR3 is 15 residues. CDR1 and CDR2 from the germline V gene are WSHSY and SAAADI. The CDR3, as DNA: TGCGCCAGCAGTGAAGCGCGGGGGGGACCCTACGAGCAGTACTTC. It translates to CASSEARGGPYEQYF.

The rearrangement joins TRBV9 to TRBJ2-7; D call uncertain. Looked up from germline, CDR1 is SGDLS and CDR2 is YYNGEE. CDR3 length: 14 residues. The germline V and J ends were trimmed by 0 bases and 0 bases, with 7 bases remaining between them. The CDR3 nucleotides are TGTGCCAGCAGCGTAGACGGTGCCTCCTACGAGCAGTACTTC. Translation: CASSVDGASYEQYF.

This clone showed up just once. The chain has TRBV3-1 (or the pseudogene TRBV3-2) and TRBJ1-6; TRBD1 matches 8 bases. Per the germline V gene, CDR1 is LGHDT and CDR2 is YNNKEL (reference sequence). The CDR3 extends over 18 amino acids. Germline trimming cut 6 bases from V and 8 bases from J; bases unmatched to any gene: 18. Here the CDR3 reads CASRLSDREGADDSPLHF. CDR3 coding DNA: TGTGCCAGCAGACTTTCGGACAGGGAAGGCGCAGATGATTCACCCCTCCACTTT.

This sequence joins TRBV28 and TRBJ2-1, with D unclear. With 6 bases removed from V and 4 bases from J, the gap between germline ends came to 7 bases. CDR1 is MDHEN, CDR2 SYDVKM, per germline. The CDR3 loop spans 12 amino acids. CDR3 residues: CASRSSYNEQFF. The DNA of the CDR3 is TGTGCCAGCAGGTCCAGTTACAATGAGCAGTTCTTC.

As to this clone: This sequence may be a read error, since a much larger clone differs from it by one base. This chain uses TRBV5-5 with TRBJ2-1, with D hard to call. Trimming cost V 4 bases and J 6 bases, with 5 bases left between them. The germline CDR1 and CDR2 sequences are SGHKS and YYEKEE (reference sequence). The CDR3 spans 11 residues. The CDR3 DNA sequence: TGTGCCAGCAGCCAGATCAATGAGCAGTTCTTC. It codes for CASSQINEQFF.

CDR3 DNA sequence: TGTGCCACCAGTGATACAGGGGGTGGTGGTGAGACCCAGTACTTC. It translates to CATSDTGGGGETQYF. This sequence joins TRBV24-1 and TRBJ2-5; 8 bases fit TRBD1. This CDR3 comprises 15 residues. The germline V gene has CDR1 KGHDR and CDR2 SFDVKD. The junction had 7 bases not matched to a gene; V was cut back by 3 bases and J by 5 bases.

The J gene is TRBJ1-1, the V gene TRBV10-3; D perhaps matches TRBD1 (5 bases). Germline assignment: CDR1 ENHRY and CDR2 SYGVKD. CDR3 length equals 13 residues. Trimming stripped 5 bases from V and 1 base from J, with 8 bases between. The CDR3 bases are TGTGCCATCAGTTCAGGGCAGAACACTGAAGCTTTCTTT. It encodes CAISSGQNTEAFF.

The V and J genes are TRBV19 and TRBJ1-1, with 8 bases lining up with TRBD1. Germline CDR1 LNHDA, CDR2 SQIVND (reference sequence). This CDR3 is built from 15 residues. Germline trimming cut 4 bases from V and 0 bases from J; bases unmatched to any gene: 4. This CDR3 is CASSTRQGMNTEAFF. Here the CDR3 DNA reads TGTGCCAGTAGTACCCGACAGGGGATGAACACTGAAGCTTTCTTT.

The rearrangement links TRBV7-8 to TRBJ1-1, with a weak D call TRBD1 (5 bases). The CDR3 totals 17 residues. The germline V gene has CDR1 SGHVS and CDR2 FQNEAQ. V was clipped by 6 bases and J by 0 bases, with 20 bases between them. This CDR3 reads CASSSTPKGLMNTEAFF. CDR3 bases: TGTGCCAGCAGTTCGACTCCCAAGGGGCTTATGAACACTGAAGCTTTCTTT.

This chain joins TRBV6-2 or TRBV6-3 and TRBJ2-2, with 9 bases aligning to TRBD2. This CDR3 region has 18 residues. V lost 2 bases to trimming and J lost 0 bases; unmatched junction nucleotides: 7. Germline values: CDR1 MNHEY, CDR2 SVGEGT. The CDR3 reads CASSYPTSGLPNTGELFF. Written as DNA, the CDR3 is TGTGCCAGCAGTTACCCGACTAGCGGCCTCCCGAACACCGGGGAGCTGTTTTTT.

The table lists this clone with a count of one. The chain joins TRBV11-2 to TRBJ2-7; TRBD2 matches at 8 bases. Trimming removed 6 bases from V and 0 bases from J; junction bases left unmatched: 16. Germline lookup yields CDR1 SGHAT and CDR2 FQNNGV. This CDR3 spans 18 amino acids. CDR3 DNA sequence: TGTGCCAGCAGAAATTCCGGGGGGGGTGCGGGACCCTCCTACGAGCAGTACTTC. Encoded protein: CASRNSGGGAGPSYEQYF.

The V gene is TRBV10-2, the J gene TRBJ1-3; 8 nucleotides agree with TRBD1. CDR3 length: 14 amino acids. Germline V lookup: CDR1 WSHSY, CDR2 SAAADI. The V segment lost 10 bases and the J segment 0 bases; nucleotides outside the gene matches: 5. The CDR3 sequence: CATGTGSSGNTIYF. Written as DNA, the CDR3 is TGCGCCACCGGGACAGGTAGCTCTGGAAACACCATATATTTT.

The chain employs TRBV7-9 and TRBJ1-1, with TRBD1 as a possible D gene (6 bases). This CDR3 is 15 amino acids long. Germline-derived CDR1 and CDR2 are SEHNR and FQNEAQ (reference sequence). Trimming took 5 bases from V and 0 from J, leaving 13 bases between them. CDR3 amino acids: CASSPLTGVNTEAFF. The CDR3 nucleotides read TGTGCCAGCAGCCCACTGACAGGAGTGAACACTGAAGCTTTCTTT.

This clone is a singleton in its sample. The V gene is TRBV5-4, the J gene TRBJ1-2; D perhaps matches TRBD1 (6 bases). The V end lost 0 bases, the J end lost 3 bases, and 9 bases lay between the germline ends. This CDR3 is built from 14 residues. Germline V gene data show CDR1 as SGHNT and CDR2 as YYREEE (reference sequence). CDR3 protein: CASSLEQGDYGYTF. CDR3 nucleotide sequence: TGTGCCAGCAGCTTGGAACAGGGTGACTATGGCTACACCTTC.

The chain combines TRBV10-2 with TRBJ2-5, with D possibly matching TRBD1 (6 bases). Trimming shortened V by 4 bases and J by 3 bases, and 15 bases separated the two germline ends. From germline, CDR1 is WSHSY and CDR2 SAAADI. The CDR3 is 15 residues long. CDR3 DNA: TGCGCCAGCAGTGGGTACAGGGACGCGAAAGAGACCCAGTACTTC. It yields the protein CASSGYRDAKETQYF.

The gene calls are TRBV25-1 and TRBJ2-7; D is perhaps TRBD1 (5 bases). This CDR3 has 17 residues. The germline gives CDR1 MGHDK, CDR2 SYGVNS. The germline V and J ends were trimmed by 3 bases and 0 bases, with 18 bases remaining between them. The CDR3 spells CASSDPQTDPSSYEQYF. The CDR3 DNA is TGTGCCAGCAGTGATCCCCAGACAGACCCAAGCTCCTACGAGCAGTACTTC.

V is TRBV6-5 and J is TRBJ2-7; 10 nucleotides align to TRBD1. V dropped 6 bases and J dropped 7; count of bases not matched to a gene: 12. The CDR3 is 15 amino acids. Germline V gene lookup returns CDR1 MNHEY and CDR2 SVGAGI. CDR3 DNA: TGTGCCAGCAGGCCGACAGGGGGCGTTCTCAAAGAGCAGTACTTC. This codes for CASRPTGGVLKEQYF.

The chain is built from TRBV6-6 and TRBJ2-5; tentative D call: TRBD2 (5 bases). The CDR3 is 17 amino acids. Germline V lookup: CDR1 MNHNY, CDR2 SVGAGI (reference sequence). V was shortened by 5 bases and J by 0 bases, with 19 bases between the two germline ends. CDR3 coding DNA: TGTGCCAGCAGTCCCGGGTCCGCGGGCGTTCACCAAGAGACCCAGTACTTC. Translated: CASSPGSAGVHQETQYF.

The V call is TRBV5-6, the J call TRBJ1-6; D might be TRBD1 (6 bases). The germline V gene encodes CDR1 SGHDT and CDR2 YYEEEE. The CDR3 spans 15 residues. Trimming removed 5 bases from V and 6 bases from J, with 15 bases in between. The DNA of the CDR3 is TGTGCCAGCAGTTCTGCAGGGGAAGGTAATTCACCCCTCCACTTT. Translating it yields CASSSAGEGNSPLHF.